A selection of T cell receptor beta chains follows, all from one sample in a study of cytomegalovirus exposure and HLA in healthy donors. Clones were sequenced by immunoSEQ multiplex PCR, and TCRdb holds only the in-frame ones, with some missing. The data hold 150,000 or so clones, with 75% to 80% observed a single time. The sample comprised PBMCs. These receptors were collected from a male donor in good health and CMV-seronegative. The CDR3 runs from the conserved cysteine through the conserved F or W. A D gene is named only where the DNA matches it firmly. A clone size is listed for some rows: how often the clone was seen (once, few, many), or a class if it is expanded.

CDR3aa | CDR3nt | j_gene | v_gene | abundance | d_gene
CASSLVNLAGGGNEQFF | TGCGCCAGCAGCTTGGTGAACCTCGCGGGAGGCGGCAATGAGCAGTTCTTC | TRBJ2-1 | TRBV5-1 | - | TRBD2
CASSVTSGGAAGELFF | TGTGCCAGCAGCGTCACTAGCGGGGGGGCCGCCGGGGAGCTGTTTTTT | TRBJ2-2 | TRBV7-3 | few | TRBD2
CASSMAGWEPYGYTF | TGTGCCAGTAGTATGGCAGGATGGGAGCCGTATGGCTACACCTTC | TRBJ1-2 | TRBV19 | - | -
CASSQFGLAAQETQYF | TGTGCCAGCTCCCAGTTCGGGCTAGCGGCTCAAGAGACCCAGTACTTC | TRBJ2-5 | TRBV18 | - | TRBD2
CASSPQGLIYGYTF | TGTGCCAGCAGTCCACAGGGGCTTATCTATGGCTACACCTTC | TRBJ1-2 | TRBV27 | - | TRBD1
CASSPGTGGNQPQHF | TGTGCCAGCAGCCCAGGGACAGGGGGCAATCAGCCCCAGCATTTT | TRBJ1-5 | TRBV4-2 | - | TRBD1
CASSRTGTDTQYF | TGTGCCAGCAGTCGGACAGGCACAGATACGCAGTATTTT | TRBJ2-3 | TRBV6-1 | - | -
CASSQDSGLAGSYEQYF | TGCGCCAGCAGCCAAGACTCGGGACTAGCGGGCTCCTACGAGCAGTACTTC | TRBJ2-7 | TRBV4-1 | - | TRBD2
CASSDRTGGGNTIYF | TGTGCCAGCAGCGACCGGACAGGGGGAGGAAACACCATATATTTT | TRBJ1-3 | TRBV9 | - | TRBD1
CASSLQTGSGYGYTF | TGTGCCAGCAGCTTACAAACAGGGTCTGGCTATGGCTACACCTTC | TRBJ1-2 | TRBV21-1 | - | -
CASSPGTGVQETQYF | TGTGCCAGCAGTCCCGGGACAGGAGTCCAAGAGACCCAGTACTTC | TRBJ2-5 | TRBV5-8 | once | TRBD1
CASSPQSGSGNTIYF | TGTGCCAGCAGCCCCCAGTCAGGCTCTGGAAACACCATATATTTT | TRBJ1-3 | TRBV7-2 | - | -
CSVDFGMAEAFF | TGCAGCGTTGATTTCGGGATGGCTGAAGCTTTCTTT | TRBJ1-1 | TRBV29-1 | - | -
CASSQAEGTYGYTF | TGCGCCAGCAGCCAAGCCGAGGGTACCTATGGCTACACCTTC | TRBJ1-2 | TRBV4-1 | few | -
CASSPTRQQETQYF | TGTGCCAGCAGCCCGACTAGGCAACAAGAGACCCAGTACTTC | TRBJ2-5 | TRBV7-3 | once | -
CASSVAGGITGELFF | TGTGCCAGCAGTGTAGCGGGAGGAATCACCGGGGAGCTGTTTTTT | TRBJ2-2 | TRBV25-1 | - | TRBD2
CASSLTGPDGYTF | TGTGCCAGCAGCTTGACAGGGCCTGATGGCTACACCTTC | TRBJ1-2 | TRBV11-2 | - | TRBD1
CASSELTEPLYGYTF | TGTGCCAGCAGTGAACTGACTGAACCCCTCTATGGCTACACCTTC | TRBJ1-2 | TRBV6-1 | - | -
CASSLDGTMNTEAFF | TGCGCCAGCAGCTTGGACGGAACTATGAACACTGAAGCTTTCTTT | TRBJ1-1 | TRBV5-1 | - | -
CASSQRSGVDTQYF | TGTGCCAGCAGTCAACGTTCGGGGGTAGATACGCAGTATTTT | TRBJ2-3 | TRBV6-4 | - | -
CATNDPASGSAGELFF | TGTGCCACCAATGACCCGGCTAGCGGGAGTGCCGGGGAGCTGTTTTTT | TRBJ2-2 | TRBV6-1 | - | TRBD2
CASSFGVLSGNTIYF | TGTGCCAGCAGCTTCGGGGTTCTCTCTGGAAACACCATATATTTT | TRBJ1-3 | TRBV5-6 | once | -
CASRGLGGTDTQYF | TGTGCCAGCAGAGGACTAGGCGGTACAGATACGCAGTATTTT | TRBJ2-3 | TRBV6-1 | - | TRBD2
CASSFRQSTGELFF | TGTGCCAGCAGTTTTAGACAATCCACCGGGGAGCTGTTTTTT | TRBJ2-2 | TRBV6-5 | - | -
CASSLGTNSNQPQHF | TGTGCCAGCAGTTTAGGGACAAATAGCAATCAGCCCCAGCATTTT | TRBJ1-5 | TRBV27 | - | -
CASSMARRQGFTEAFF | TGTGCCAGTAGTATGGCTCGGCGACAGGGGTTCACTGAAGCTTTCTTT | TRBJ1-1 | TRBV19 | few | TRBD1
CASSLSTLAGRRETQYF | TGTGCCAGCAGTTTATCCACTCTAGCGGGGCGCAGGGAGACCCAGTACTTC | TRBJ2-5 | TRBV28 | - | TRBD2
CASVPQGSAKNSQYF | TGTGCCAGCGTTCCGCAGGGATCCGCCAAAAACAGTCAGTACTTC | TRBJ2-4 | TRBV6-1 | - | -
CASSVDNTNGELFF | TGTGCCAGCAGCGTAGATAACACCAACGGGGAGCTGTTTTTT | TRBJ2-2 | TRBV9 | - | -
CASSSDGGGIQYF | TGTGCCAGCAGCTCGGATGGGGGCGGCATTCAGTACTTC | TRBJ2-4 | TRBV11-2 | - | -